The 20 T cell receptor beta chains below come from one sample, sequenced in a study of control samples from healthy donors and cancer patients. This table comes from immunoSEQ multiplex PCR, and its TCRdb copy is limited to in-frame clones, with some not included. The repertoire holds about 59,000 clones, with 92% as singletons. Sequenced sample: PBMCs. These receptors were taken from a man aged 35 to 55 with colorectal cancer.

This clone was picked up one time. The chain has TRBV12-5 and TRBJ2-2; D gene uncertain. The CDR3 is 11 residues long. The germline gives CDR1 LGHNT, CDR2 FRNRAP. The germline V and J ends were trimmed by 2 bases and 6 bases, with 1 base remaining between them. This chain's CDR3 is CASGLPGELFF. The CDR3 DNA is TGTGCTAGTGGTTTGCCCGGGGAGCTGTTTTTT.

The chain recombines TRBV20-1 with TRBJ2-5; 11 positions agree with TRBD2. V was clipped by 3 bases and J by 7 bases; unmatched bases: 13. The CDR3 covers 16 residues. Germline V gene lookup returns CDR1 DFQATT and CDR2 SNEGSKA (reference sequence). The CDR3 coding sequence is TGCAGTGCTAGTCCTACTAGCGGGGGTGCTCCTGGGACCCAGTACTTC. Translation: CSASPTSGGAPGTQYF.

The rearrangement uses TRBV9 and TRBJ1-4, with 11 bases that match TRBD1. The V gene's germline CDR1 is SGDLS and CDR2 YYNGEE. CDR3 length equals 17 residues. V lost 3 bases to trimming and J lost 2 bases; unmatched junction nucleotides: 6. CDR3 nucleotides: TGTGCCAGCAGCGCCCCCGGGACAGGGGGGACTAATGAAAAACTGTTTTTT. Translated, it gives CASSAPGTGGTNEKLFF.

The rearrangement joins TRBV6-4 to TRBJ2-3; TRBD1 matches 7 bases. The V segment lost 0 bases and the J segment 5 bases; nucleotides outside the gene matches: 8. The CDR3 is 16 amino acids. Germline-derived CDR1 and CDR2 are MRHNA and SNTAGT. CDR3 sequence: CASSDSSVQGKDTQYF. In nucleotides, the CDR3 is TGTGCCAGCAGTGACTCTTCTGTACAGGGGAAAGATACGCAGTATTTT.

This chain connects TRBV6-6 to TRBJ2-2; TRBD2 might be the D (6 bases). CDR3 length: 15 residues. In germline, CDR1 is MNHNY, CDR2 SVGAGI (reference sequence). V lost 5 bases and J 7 bases, leaving 17 bases between the germline ends. CDR3 sequence reads: CASSTRRDVDGELFF. The CDR3 DNA sequence: TGTGCCAGCAGTACCCGGAGGGATGTCGACGGGGAGCTGTTTTTT.

V usage is TRBV2 and J usage is TRBJ1-2, with 7 nucleotides matching TRBD1. The germline gives CDR1 SNHLY, CDR2 FYNNEI. The length of the CDR3 is 13 residues. J was trimmed by 9 bases and V by 3 bases; bases with no gene match: 7. This CDR3 is CASSDGTVIRYTF. The CDR3, as DNA: TGTGCCAGCAGTGACGGGACAGTGATACGCTACACCTTC.

The CDR3 sequence is CASSYLSGGFSGELFF. The CDR3 DNA reads TGTGCCAGCAGTTACTTGTCGGGGGGGTTCTCCGGGGAGCTGTTTTTT. The V gene is TRBV6-5, the J gene TRBJ2-2; 8 bases line up with TRBD2. The CDR3 covers 16 residues. The germline V gene encodes CDR1 MNHEY and CDR2 SVGAGI. Trimming took 1 base from V and 6 from J; bases not matched to a gene: 7.

The rearrangement joins TRBV27 to TRBJ1-2; 7 bases align to TRBD1. The CDR3 is 15 residues long. V lost 3 bases and J lost 3; bases outside the gene matches: 7. Per germline, CDR1 MNHEY and CDR2 SMNVEV (reference sequence). The CDR3 DNA reads as TGTGCCAGCAGTTTGGCGACAGGGAGTGACTATGGCTACACCTTC. Amino acids: CASSLATGSDYGYTF.

The gene calls are TRBV2 and TRBJ2-7, with a possible D match to TRBD1 (6 bases). V lost 4 bases to trimming and J lost 6 bases, with 19 bases between them. Germline CDR1 SNHLY, CDR2 FYNNEI. This CDR3 region has 15 residues. The CDR3 DNA follows: TGTGCCAGCAGTGCAAAGGGACAAGCCTCTATCGAGCAGTACTTC. Its protein is CASSAKGQASIEQYF.

The rearrangement joins TRBV5-1 to TRBJ2-7; no definite D call. Trimming took 2 bases from V and 3 from J, leaving 18 bases between them. The CDR3 loop spans 16 amino acids. The germline gives CDR1 SGHRS, CDR2 YFSETQ. The CDR3 region has the DNA TGCGCCAGCAGCTTCCAACCCGGAAACCCTAGCTACGAGCAGTACTTC. Its translation: CASSFQPGNPSYEQYF.

J is TRBJ2-5 and V is TRBV6-2 or TRBV6-3; TRBD1 matches at 8 bases. Per the germline V gene, CDR1 is MNHEY and CDR2 is SVGEGT. The V and J ends lost 5 bases and 5 bases, in that order; junction bases with no gene match: 13. This CDR3 is built from 16 residues. The CDR3 loop reads CASSPGTGIGGETQYF. The CDR3 DNA follows: TGTGCCAGCAGTCCCGGGACAGGCATAGGAGGGGAGACCCAGTACTTC.

The rearrangement links TRBV6-1 to TRBJ2-3, with D uncertain. CDR3 size: 12 residues. Trimming cost V 3 bases and J 8 bases, with 9 bases left between them. Germline CDR1 and CDR2: MNHNS and SASEGT. The CDR3 sequence: CASSERIATQYF. The DNA of the CDR3 is TGTGCCAGCAGTGAGCGCATAGCTACGCAGTATTTT.

The chain carries TRBV5-1 and TRBJ1-5; 8 bases map to TRBD1. In germline, CDR1 is SGHRS, CDR2 YFSETQ. The V and J ends lost 1 base and 6 bases, in that order; junction bases with no gene match: 6. The CDR3 extends over 15 amino acids. CDR3 sequence reads: CASSLLGQEGQPQHF. CDR3 in DNA: TGCGCCAGCAGCTTGTTGGGACAGGAAGGTCAGCCCCAGCATTTT. Full variable domain (rest looked up from reference TRBV5-1 and TRBJ1-5): KAGVTQTPRYLIKTRGQQVTLSCSPISGHRSVSWYQQTPGQGLQFLFEYFSETQRNKGNFPGRFSGRQFSNSRSEMNVSTLELGDSALYLCASSLLGQEGQPQHFGDGTRLSIL.

The chain links TRBV27 to TRBJ2-4, with 9 bases lining up with TRBD1. Germline V gene data show CDR1 as MNHEY and CDR2 as SMNVEV (reference sequence). Losses at the gene ends were 3 bases for V and 6 bases for J; bases not matched to a gene: 9. This CDR3 is built from 16 residues. The CDR3 reads CASSFQRGTGINIQYF. The CDR3 region has the DNA TGTGCCAGCAGTTTTCAACGAGGGACAGGGATAAACATTCAGTACTTC.

The rearrangement links TRBV7-3 to TRBJ1-2, with D hard to call. Per germline, CDR1 SGHTA and CDR2 FQGTGA. V dropped 6 bases and J dropped 5 bases, with 13 bases sitting between them. The CDR3 consists of 13 residues. The DNA of the CDR3 is TGTGCCAGCAGGAGGACGAGGGTTTATGGCTACACCTTC. Its protein product is CASRRTRVYGYTF. The entire variable domain, with the rest obtained from reference TRBV7-3 and TRBJ1-2, is as follows: GAGVSQTPSNKVTEKGKYVELRCDPISGHTALYWYRQSLGQGPEFLIYFQGTGAADDSGLPNDRFFAVRPEGSVSTLKIQRTERGDSAVYLCASRRTRVYGYTFGSGTRLTVV.

The chain employs TRBV4-2 and TRBJ2-1; D call uncertain. V was pared by 1 base and J by 10 bases, with 5 bases between. This CDR3 comprises 11 residues. Germline V gives CDR1 LGHNA, CDR2 YNFKEQ. The DNA for the CDR3 is TGTGCCAGCAGCCAAGCCACCGAGCAGTTCTTC. This encodes CASSQATEQFF.

The V call is TRBV6-1, the J call TRBJ2-3; TRBD2 matches at 8 bases. CDR3 length: 17 amino acids. V was clipped by 3 bases and J by 4 bases; unmatched bases: 12. Germline V gene lookup returns CDR1 MNHNS and CDR2 SASEGT. CDR3 sequence (DNA): TGTGCCAGCAGTGAGTTGGGGGGTAGCGGGGTCCCAGATACGCAGTATTTT. The encoded protein is CASSELGGSGVPDTQYF.

The J gene is TRBJ1-1, the V gene TRBV2; weak D call: TRBD1 (5 bases). CDR1 and CDR2 from the germline V gene are SNHLY and FYNNEI. Trimming removed 3 bases at V and 3 bases at J, with 8 bases between. There are 13 residues in the CDR3. Here the CDR3 DNA reads TGTGCCAGCAGTGACCAAGGGGACACTGAAGCTTTCTTT. It translates to CASSDQGDTEAFF.

The chain recombines TRBV6-5 with TRBJ2-2; the match to TRBD2 covers 15 bases. The CDR3 length is 15 residues. CDR1 is MNHEY and CDR2 is SVGAGI in the germline V gene. Unmatched junction bases numbered 0, after V lost 6 bases and J lost 4 bases. The DNA of the CDR3 is TGTGCCAGCAGGGGACTAGCGGGGGGCACCGGGGAGCTGTTTTTT. It is translated as CASRGLAGGTGELFF.

This chain links TRBV7-8 with TRBJ1-6; D is possibly TRBD1 (5 bases). The V end lost 3 bases, the J end lost 7 bases, and 10 bases lay between the germline ends. This CDR3 contains 14 residues. Per germline, CDR1 SGHVS and CDR2 FQNEAQ. This CDR3 is CASSFGTGNSPLHF. CDR3 nucleotide sequence: TGTGCCAGCAGCTTCGGGACGGGAAATTCACCCCTCCACTTT.